The sequence of this T cell receptor beta chain was determined in a study of T cells in Graves' hyperthyroidism and ophthalmopathy. Study-wide points: Also found in blood were most expanded thyroid clonotypes above 0.001. Model predictions of ophthalmopathy came a median approximately 6.2 months before onset.

The CDR3 is 14 residues long. The V gene lost 3 bases and the J gene lost 0 bases, with 9 bases spanning the gap. Looked up from germline, CDR1 is SEHNR and CDR2 is FQNEAQ (reference sequence). The TCR beta CDR3 regions underwent amplification using RNA transcripts as the source. HTBI primers were used for first-round RT-PCR of the TCR CDR3. Via MiXCR, TCRdb re-called the multiplex PCR reads, giving one row per CDR3 protein. The repertoire holds a few hundred thousand distinct CDR3 sequences, with 46% as singletons. This clonotype was recorded many times. Its antigen remains unknown. Stable Graves' hyperthyroidism meant no ophthalmopathy progression within 18 months. Diagnosis of hyperthyroidism was new in patients aged 18 to 65, and its duration was under 2 months.

V and J are TRBV7-9 and TRBJ2-7; D call uncertain. This clonotype originated in a woman aged 18-35 years with Graves' hyperthyroidism. Source material: peripheral blood or thyroid tissue (not recorded which). This CDR3 is CASSLGASSYEQYF. The CDR3 region has the DNA TGTGCCAGCAGCTTGGGCGCCTCCTCCTACGAGCAGTACTTC.